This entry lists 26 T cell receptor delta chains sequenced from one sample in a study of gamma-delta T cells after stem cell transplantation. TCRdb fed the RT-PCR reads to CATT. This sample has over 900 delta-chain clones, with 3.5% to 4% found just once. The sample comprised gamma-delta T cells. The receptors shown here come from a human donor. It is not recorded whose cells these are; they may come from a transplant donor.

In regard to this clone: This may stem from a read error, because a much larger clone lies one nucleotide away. CDR3 DNA: TGTGCCTGTGATACTGGGGGATCCGCGGGCTCCTGGGACACCCGACAGATGTTTTTC. Translation gives CACDTGGSAGSWDTRQMFF. V is TRDV2 and J is TRDJ3; the match to TRDD3 covers 10 bases. The CDR3 runs 19 residues. V trimming: 4 bases; J trimming: 0 bases; junction bases outside the gene matches: 8. Germline V lookup: CDR1 GEAIGNYY, CDR2 EKD.

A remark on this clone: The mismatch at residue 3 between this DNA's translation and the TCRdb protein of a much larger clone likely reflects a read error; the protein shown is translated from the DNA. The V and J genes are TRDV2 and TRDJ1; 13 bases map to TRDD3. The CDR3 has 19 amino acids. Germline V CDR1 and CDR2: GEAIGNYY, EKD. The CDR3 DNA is TGTGCCCGTGACACCGTTACTGGGGGATACGCGAGGGGGACCGATAAACTCATCTTT. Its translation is CARDTVTGGYARGTDKLIF.

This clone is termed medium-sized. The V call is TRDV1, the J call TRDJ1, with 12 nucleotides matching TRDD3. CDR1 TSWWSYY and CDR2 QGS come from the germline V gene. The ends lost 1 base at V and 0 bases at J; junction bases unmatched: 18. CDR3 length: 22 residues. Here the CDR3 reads CALGEHSGSYWGIHPYTDKLIF. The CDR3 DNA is TGTGCTCTTGGGGAACATTCCGGTAGCTACTGGGGGATACACCCGTACACCGATAAACTCATCTTT.

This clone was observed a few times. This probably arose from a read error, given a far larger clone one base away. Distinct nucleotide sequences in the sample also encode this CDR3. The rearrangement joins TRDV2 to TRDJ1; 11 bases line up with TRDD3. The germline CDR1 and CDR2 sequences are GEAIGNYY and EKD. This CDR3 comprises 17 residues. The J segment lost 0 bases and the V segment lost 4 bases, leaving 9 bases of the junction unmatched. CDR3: CACDTLGDKRDTDKLIF. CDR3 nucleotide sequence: TGTGCCTGTGATACACTGGGGGATAAACGGGACACCGATAAACTCATCTTT.

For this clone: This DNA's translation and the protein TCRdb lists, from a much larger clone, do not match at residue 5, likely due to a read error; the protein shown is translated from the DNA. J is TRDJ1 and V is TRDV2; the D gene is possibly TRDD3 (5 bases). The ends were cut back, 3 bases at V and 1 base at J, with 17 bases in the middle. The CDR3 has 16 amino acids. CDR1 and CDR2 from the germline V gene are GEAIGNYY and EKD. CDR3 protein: CACDAGFGGFTDKLIF. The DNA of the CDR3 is TGTGCCTGTGACGCCGGTTTCGGGGGGTTCACCGATAAACTCATCTTT.

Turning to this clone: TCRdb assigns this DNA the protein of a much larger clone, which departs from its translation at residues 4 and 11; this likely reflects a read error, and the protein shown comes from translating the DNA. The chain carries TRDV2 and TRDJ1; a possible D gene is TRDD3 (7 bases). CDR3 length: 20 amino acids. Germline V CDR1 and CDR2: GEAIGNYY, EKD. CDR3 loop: CACGTVSFLKPGGITDKLIF. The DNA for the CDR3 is TGTGCCTGTGGCACCGTTTCTTTCCTAAAGCCTGGGGGGATCACCGATAAACTCATCTTT.

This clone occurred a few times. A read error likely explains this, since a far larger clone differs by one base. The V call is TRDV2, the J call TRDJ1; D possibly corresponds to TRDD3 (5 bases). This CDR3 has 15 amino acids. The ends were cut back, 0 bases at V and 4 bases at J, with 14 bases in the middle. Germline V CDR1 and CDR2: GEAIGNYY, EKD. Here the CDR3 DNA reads TGTGCCTGTGACACCACGGGGACACCGGGCGATAAACTCATCTTT. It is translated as CACDTTGTPGDKLIF.

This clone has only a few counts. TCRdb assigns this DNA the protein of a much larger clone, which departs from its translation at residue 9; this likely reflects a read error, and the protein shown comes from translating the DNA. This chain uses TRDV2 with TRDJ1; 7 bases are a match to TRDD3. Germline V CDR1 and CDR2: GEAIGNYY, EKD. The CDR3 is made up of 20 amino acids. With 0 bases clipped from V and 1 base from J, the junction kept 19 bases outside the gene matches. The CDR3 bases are TGTGCCTGTGACACCGTTTCTTTCATAAAGGCTGGGGGGATCACCGATAAACTCATCTTT. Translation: CACDTVSFIKAGGITDKLIF.

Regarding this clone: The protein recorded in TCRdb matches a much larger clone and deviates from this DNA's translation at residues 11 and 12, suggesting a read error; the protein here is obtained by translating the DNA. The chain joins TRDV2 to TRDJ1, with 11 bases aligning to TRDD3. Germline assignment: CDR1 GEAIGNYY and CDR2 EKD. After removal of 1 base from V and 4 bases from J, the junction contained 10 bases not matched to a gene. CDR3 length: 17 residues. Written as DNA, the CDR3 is TGTGCCTGTGACACACTGGGGGATAAACGGGAGAACGATAAACTCATCTTT. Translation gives CACDTLGDKRENDKLIF.

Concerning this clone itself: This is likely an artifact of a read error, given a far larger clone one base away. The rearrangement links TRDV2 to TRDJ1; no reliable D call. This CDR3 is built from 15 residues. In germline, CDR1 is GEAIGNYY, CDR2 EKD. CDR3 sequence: CARDAIKSLTDKLIF. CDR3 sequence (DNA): TGTGCCCGTGACGCGATCAAATCTCTCACCGATAAACTCATCTTT.

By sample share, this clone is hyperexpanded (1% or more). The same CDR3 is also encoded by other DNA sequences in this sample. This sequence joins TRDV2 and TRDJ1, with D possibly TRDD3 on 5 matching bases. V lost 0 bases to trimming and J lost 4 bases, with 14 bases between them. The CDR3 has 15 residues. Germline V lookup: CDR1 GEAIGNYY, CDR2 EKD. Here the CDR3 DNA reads TGTGCCTGTGACACCGCGGGGACACCGGGCGATAAACTCATCTTT. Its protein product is CACDTAGTPGDKLIF.

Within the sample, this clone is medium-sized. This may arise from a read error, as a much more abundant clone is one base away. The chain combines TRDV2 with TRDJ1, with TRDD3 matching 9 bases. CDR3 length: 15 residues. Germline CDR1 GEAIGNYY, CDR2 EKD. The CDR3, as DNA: TGTGCCTGTGACACCTTGGGGGATAAGAAGGGTAAATTCATCTTT. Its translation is CACDTLGDKKGKFIF.

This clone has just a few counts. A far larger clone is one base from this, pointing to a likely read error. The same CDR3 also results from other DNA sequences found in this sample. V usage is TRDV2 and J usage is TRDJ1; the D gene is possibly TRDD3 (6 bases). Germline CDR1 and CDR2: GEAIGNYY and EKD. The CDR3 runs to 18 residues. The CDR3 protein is CACDPLRRGETYTDKLIF. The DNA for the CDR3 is TGTGCCTGTGACCCGCTTCGGCGGGGGGAAACGTACACTGATAAACTCATCTTT.

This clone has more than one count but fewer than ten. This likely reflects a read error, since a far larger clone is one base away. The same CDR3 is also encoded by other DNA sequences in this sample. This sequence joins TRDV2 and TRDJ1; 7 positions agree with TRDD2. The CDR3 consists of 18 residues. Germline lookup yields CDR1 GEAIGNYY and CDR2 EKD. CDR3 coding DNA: TGTGCCTGTGACACCCTTTCCTACTCGACTACCTACACCGACAAACTCATCTTT. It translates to CACDTLSYSTTYTDKLIF.

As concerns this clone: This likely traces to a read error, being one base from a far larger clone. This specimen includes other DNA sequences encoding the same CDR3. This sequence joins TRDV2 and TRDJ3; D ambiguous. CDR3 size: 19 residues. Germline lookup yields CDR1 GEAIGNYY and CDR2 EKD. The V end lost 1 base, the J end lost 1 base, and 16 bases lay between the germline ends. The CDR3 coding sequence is TGTGCCTGTGACACACCTGGAGGCCAACCATCCTGGGACACCCGACAGATGTTTTTC. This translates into CACDTPGGQPSWDTRQMFF.

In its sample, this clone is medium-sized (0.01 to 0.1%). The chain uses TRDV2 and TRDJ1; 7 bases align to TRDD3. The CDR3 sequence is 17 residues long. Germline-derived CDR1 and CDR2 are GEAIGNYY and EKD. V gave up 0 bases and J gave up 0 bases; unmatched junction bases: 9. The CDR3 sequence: CACDTLGVPPDTDKLIF. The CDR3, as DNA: TGTGCCTGTGACACCCTGGGGGTCCCCCCGGACACCGATAAACTCATCTTT.

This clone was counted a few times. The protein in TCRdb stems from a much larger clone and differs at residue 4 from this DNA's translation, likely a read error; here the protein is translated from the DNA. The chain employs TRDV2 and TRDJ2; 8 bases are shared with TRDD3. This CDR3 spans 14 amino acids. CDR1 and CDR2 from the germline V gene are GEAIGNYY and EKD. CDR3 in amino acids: CACGTWDTAAQLFF. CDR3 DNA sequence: TGTGCCTGTGGCACCTGGGATACGGCAGCACAACTCTTCTTT.

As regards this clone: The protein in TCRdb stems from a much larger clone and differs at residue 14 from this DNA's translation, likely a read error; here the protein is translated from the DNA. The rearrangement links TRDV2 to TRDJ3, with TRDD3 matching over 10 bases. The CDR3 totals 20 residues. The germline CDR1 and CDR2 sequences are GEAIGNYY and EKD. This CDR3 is CACDVLGDSRGSWGTRQMFF. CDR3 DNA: TGTGCCTGTGACGTTCTGGGGGATAGTCGTGGCTCCTGGGGCACCCGACAGATGTTTTTC.

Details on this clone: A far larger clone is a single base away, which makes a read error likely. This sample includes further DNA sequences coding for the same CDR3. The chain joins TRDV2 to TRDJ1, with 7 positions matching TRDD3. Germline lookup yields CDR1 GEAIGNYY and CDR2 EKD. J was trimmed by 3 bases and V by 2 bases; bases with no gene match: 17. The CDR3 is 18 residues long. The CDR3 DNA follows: TGTGCCTGTGACAACGTGACTAGCGGGGGGATTGGAGCCGATAAACTCATCTTT. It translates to CACDNVTSGGIGADKLIF.

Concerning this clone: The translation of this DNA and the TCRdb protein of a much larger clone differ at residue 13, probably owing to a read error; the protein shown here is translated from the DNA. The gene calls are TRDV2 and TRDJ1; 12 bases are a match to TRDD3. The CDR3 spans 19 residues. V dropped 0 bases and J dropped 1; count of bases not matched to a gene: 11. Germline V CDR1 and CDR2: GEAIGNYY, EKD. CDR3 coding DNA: TGTGCCTGTGACACCGTGAGCACTGGGGGATACACGAGCACCGATAAACTCATCTTT. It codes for CACDTVSTGGYTSTDKLIF.

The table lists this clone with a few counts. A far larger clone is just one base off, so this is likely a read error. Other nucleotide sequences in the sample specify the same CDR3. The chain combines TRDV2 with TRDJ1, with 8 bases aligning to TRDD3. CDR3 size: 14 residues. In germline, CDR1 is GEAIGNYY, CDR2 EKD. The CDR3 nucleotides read TGTGCTTCTGACAAACTGGGGGACACCGATAAACTCATCTTT. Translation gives CASDKLGDTDKLIF.

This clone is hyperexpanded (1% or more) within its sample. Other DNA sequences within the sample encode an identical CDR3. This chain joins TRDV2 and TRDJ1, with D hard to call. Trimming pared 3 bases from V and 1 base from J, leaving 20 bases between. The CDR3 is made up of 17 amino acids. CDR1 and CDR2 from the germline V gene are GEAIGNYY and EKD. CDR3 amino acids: CACDGLGVPGGTDKLIF. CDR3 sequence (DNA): TGTGCCTGTGACGGCCTCGGGGTTCCCGGAGGCACCGATAAACTCATCTTT.

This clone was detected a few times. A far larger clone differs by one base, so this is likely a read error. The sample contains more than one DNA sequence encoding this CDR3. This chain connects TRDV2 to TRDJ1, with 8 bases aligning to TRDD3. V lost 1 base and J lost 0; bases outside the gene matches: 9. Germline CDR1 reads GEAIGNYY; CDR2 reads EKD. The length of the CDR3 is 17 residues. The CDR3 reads CACDTVGLGGNTDKLIF. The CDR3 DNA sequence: TGTGCCTGTGACACTGTCGGACTGGGGGGAAACACCGATAAACTCATCTTT.

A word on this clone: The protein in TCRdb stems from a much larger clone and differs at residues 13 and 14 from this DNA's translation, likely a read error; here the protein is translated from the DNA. The CDR3 bases are TGTGCCTGTGACACCGCAGACCTGGGGGATACGCATACATACACCCGACAGATGTTTTTC. Encoded protein: CACDTADLGDTHTYTRQMFF. The chain recombines TRDV2 with TRDJ3, with 12 bases aligning to TRDD3. CDR1 is GEAIGNYY, CDR2 EKD, per germline. After removal of 0 bases from V and 8 bases from J, the junction contained 13 bases not matched to a gene. This CDR3 contains 20 residues.

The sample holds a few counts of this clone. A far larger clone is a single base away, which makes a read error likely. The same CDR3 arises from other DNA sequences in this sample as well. CDR3 in amino acids: CACDLLSDTDKLIF. The CDR3 DNA sequence: TGTGCCTGTGACCTCCTCTCCGACACCGATAAACTCATCTTT. The chain links TRDV2 to TRDJ1; D gene uncertain. V was pared by 3 bases and J by 0 bases, with 10 bases between. The CDR3 extends over 14 amino acids. CDR1 and CDR2 (germline): GEAIGNYY, EKD.

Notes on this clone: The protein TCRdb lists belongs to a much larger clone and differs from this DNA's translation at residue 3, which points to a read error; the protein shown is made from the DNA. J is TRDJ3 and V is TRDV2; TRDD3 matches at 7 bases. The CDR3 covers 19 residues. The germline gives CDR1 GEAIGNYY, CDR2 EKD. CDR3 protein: CARDTPGGQPSWDTRQMFF. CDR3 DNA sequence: TGTGCCCGTGACACACCTGGGGGCCAACCATCCTGGGACACCCGACAGATGTTTTTC.